This entry lists 9 T cell receptor beta chains sequenced from one sample in a study of Ad26.COV2.S vaccination and SARS-CoV-2 variants. Treatment: over 15 received Ad26.COV2.S at low or high dose, single or two shots; several received placebo; per-sample allocation not given. Specimen acquisition occurred on day 63 following the initial vaccine or placebo injection. Profiling relied on immunoSEQ multiplex PCR, and the TCRdb table lists in-frame clones only, not all of them. The sample records a few hundred thousand clones, approximately 87% being singletons. The sequenced sample was peripheral blood, obtained in a trial of Ad26.COV2.S vaccine versus placebo. The origin of the receptors is a person between 18 and 65 years old who received the Ad26.COV2.S COVID-19 vaccine or a placebo.

The chain has TRBV4-1 and TRBJ2-1; 7 nucleotides align to TRBD1. Per the germline V gene, CDR1 is MGHRA and CDR2 is YSYEKL. After removal of 1 base from V and 9 bases from J, the junction contained 12 bases not matched to a gene. The CDR3 has 16 amino acids. The CDR3 bases are TGCGCCAGCAGCCAAGGCCCGGGACAGTATTTGGGTGAGCAGTTCTTC. Residues: CASSQGPGQYLGEQFF.

This chain joins TRBV5-1 and TRBJ2-1; TRBD2 aligns across 10 bases. This CDR3 contains 16 residues. CDR1 and CDR2 (germline): SGHRS, YFSETQ. V dropped 2 bases and J dropped 5; count of bases not matched to a gene: 7. The DNA for the CDR3 is TGCGCCAGCAGCTTTTCAGCGGGGGGGTTTGACAATGAGCAGTTCTTC. Translated, it gives CASSFSAGGFDNEQFF. The variable domain in full, completed from reference TRBV5-1 and TRBJ2-1, reads KAGVTQTPRYLIKTRGQQVTLSCSPISGHRSVSWYQQTPGQGLQFLFEYFSETQRNKGNFPGRFSGRQFSNSRSEMNVSTLELGDSALYLCASSFSAGGFDNEQFFGPGTRLTVL.

This chain links TRBV30 with TRBJ1-6; D uncertain. The CDR3 runs to 17 residues. Per germline, CDR1 GTSNPN and CDR2 SVGIG (reference sequence). Trimming left V 4 bases short and J 4 bases short, with 20 bases between. The CDR3 region has the DNA TGTGCCTGGACTCAAAACCCTCGCCCGGAATATAATTCACCCCTCCACTTT. This encodes CAWTQNPRPEYNSPLHF. The variable domain in full, with the rest retrieved from reference TRBV30 and TRBJ1-6, is SQTIHQWPATLVQPVGSPLSLECTVEGTSNPNLYWYRQAAGRGLQLLFYSVGIGQISSEVPQNLSASRPQDRQFILSSKKLLLSDSGFYLCAWTQNPRPEYNSPLHFGNGTRLTVT.

The chain uses TRBV12-3 or TRBV12-4 and TRBJ1-1; no clear D gene. Trimming stripped 5 bases from V and 2 bases from J, with 6 bases between. This CDR3 is built from 12 residues. CDR3 amino acids: CASSPRNTEAFF. The CDR3, as DNA: TGTGCCAGCAGTCCCCGTAACACTGAAGCTTTCTTT.

As concerns this clone: One end of the junction is discordant with germline, which a read error may explain. The chain couples TRBV20-1 to TRBJ1-2; D gene unclear. Germline lookup yields CDR1 DFQATT and CDR2 SNEGSKA (reference sequence). This CDR3 is built from 8 residues. The CDR3 sequence: CSAHGPNF. Written as DNA, the CDR3 is TGCAGTGCCCATGGGCCTAACTTC.

The table lists this clone with a count of one. The chain carries TRBV4-1 and TRBJ2-3; 13 bases are a match to TRBD2. The germline CDR1 and CDR2 sequences are MGHRA and YSYEKL. CDR3 length equals 17 residues. V was pared by 3 bases and J by 6 bases, with 9 bases of the junction left unmatched. The CDR3, as DNA: TGCGCCAGCAGCCAGAAACCCGGGACTAGCGGGGTGGATACGCAGTATTTT. Encoded protein: CASSQKPGTSGVDTQYF.

The chain is built from TRBV5-1 and TRBJ1-2; TRBD1 matches at 8 bases. V dropped 4 bases and J dropped 0; count of bases not matched to a gene: 8. Germline V gene sequence: CDR1 SGHRS, CDR2 YFSETQ. The CDR3 sequence is 16 residues long. CDR3 protein: CASSAGTGRTNYGYTF. The CDR3 DNA reads as TGCGCCAGCAGCGCTGGGACAGGCCGGACTAACTATGGCTACACCTTC.

This chain links TRBV5-4 with TRBJ2-2; 13 bases agree with TRBD2. Germline lookup yields CDR1 SGHNT and CDR2 YYREEE (reference sequence). V was clipped by 4 bases and J by 5 bases; unmatched bases: 5. The CDR3 spans 16 residues. The CDR3 DNA reads as TGTGCCAGCAGCCGTTTACTAGCGGGGGGGACCGGGGAGCTGTTTTTT. Encoded protein: CASSRLLAGGTGELFF.

The gene calls are TRBV29-1 and TRBJ1-2; TRBD1 is a possible D gene (5 bases). CDR1 and CDR2 from the germline V gene are SQVTM and ANQGSEA. The germline V and J ends were trimmed by 8 bases and 3 bases, with 16 bases remaining between them. The CDR3 length is 13 residues. The CDR3 nucleotides read TGCAGCACCGTGGGGGGACGGGACTATGGCTACACCTTC. This sequence encodes CSTVGGRDYGYTF.